A selection of T cell receptor beta chains follows, all from one sample in a study of T cells expressing NK-cell markers. TCRdb reprocessed the 5' RACE reads; each CDR3 protein has one entry and no DNA is given. This listing includes a few hundred thousand distinct CDR3 sequences. Sequenced sample: blood T cells: a sorted CD56 or NKG2C T cell subset, CD4+ or CD8+ T cells, or bulk PBMC T cells (not recorded which). These receptors came from a man aged 18 to 30 in good health. Both conserved end residues are part of each CDR3.

J: TRBJ2-7; V: TRBV6-6; CDR3: CASSRIRANEQYF
J: TRBJ2-2; V: TRBV7-3; CDR3: CASSLRDLGSLAGNTGELFF
J: TRBJ2-2; V: TRBV6-8; CDR3: CASSSDQDFTTGELFF
J: TRBJ2-7; V: TRBV24-1; CDR3: CATSEGGSYEQYF
J: TRBJ2-3; V: TRBV10-2; CDR3: CASWEGSTGADTQYF
J: TRBJ2-2; V: TRBV20-1; CDR3: CSAGLAGDMIGELFF
J: TRBJ2-1; V: TRBV7-2; CDR3: CASSGHPSGGEQFF
J: TRBJ2-3; V: TRBV7-3; CDR3: CASSLSGLAGGVDTQYF
J: TRBJ2-7; V: TRBV7-3; CDR3: CASSFASLDSYEQYF
J: TRBJ1-1; V: TRBV7-2; CDR3: CASSLGVGLTEAFF
J: TRBJ2-7; V: TRBV7-8; CDR3: CASSKDGLQISYEQYF
J: TRBJ2-1; V: TRBV4-1; CDR3: CASSQDHIGGASFF
J: TRBJ2-7; V: TRBV5-5; CDR3: CASSLEIYELYF
J: TRBJ2-7; V: TRBV5-1; CDR3: CASSRQGHSTETYEQYF
J: TRBJ1-1; V: TRBV4-3; CDR3: CASSSRQGSTEAFF
J: TRBJ2-1; V: TRBV19; CDR3: CASKGGPSYNEQFF
J: TRBJ2-5; V: TRBV7-2; CDR3: CASSPAGDRGVETQYF
J: TRBJ2-1; V: TRBV11-3; CDR3: CASSLTWEATGNEQFF
J: TRBJ1-5; V: TRBV29-1; CDR3: CSVIAGGQPQHF
J: TRBJ2-5; V: TRBV6-2/TRBV6-3; CDR3: CASKTSGRRFEETQYF